The following is a T cell receptor beta chain sequence with its context. As for time point: blood at routine non-recurrence follow-up after resection. Sequencing covered unsorted whole RNA taken from tumor, nontumor lung or frozen PBMC. TCRdb recomputed calls from the 5' RACE reads with MiXCR, one row per CDR3 protein. The repertoire includes around 120,000 distinct CDR3 sequences, 12% of them detected once, and approximately 17% sits in the top ten. The CDR3 is 15 residues long. The germline CDR1 and CDR2 sequences are KGHSH and LQKENI. V lost 4 bases and J 2 bases, leaving 15 bases between the germline ends. The source of the sample is a study of spatial heterogeneity in lung cancer.

The genes are TRBV18 and TRBJ2-7, with D hard to call. This sequence was found in a male donor with early-stage non-small cell lung cancer. The sample was PBMCs, taken at follow-up. The CDR3 sequence is CASSLSRTPAYEQYF. The CDR3 DNA reads TGTGCCAGCTCACTATCCCGAACCCCGGCCTACGAGCAGTACTTC. Looking up the rest from reference TRBV18 and TRBJ2-7 gives the full variable domain: NAGVMQNPRHLVRRRGQEARLRCSPMKGHSHVYWYRQLPEEGLKFMVYLQKENIIDESGMPKERFSAEFPKEGPSILRIQQVVRGDSAAYFCASSLSRTPAYEQYFGPGTRLTVT.